Listed below are T cell receptor beta chains from one sample, sequenced in a study of cytomegalovirus exposure and HLA in healthy donors. The table came from immunoSEQ multiplex PCR; TCRdb's copy has only in-frame clones and leaves some out. The data show more than 200,000 clones, with about 92% seen just once and 3% to 3.5% held by the top ten. Sequencing was carried out using PBMCs. These receptor sequences come from a woman in her twenties or thirties in good health and CMV-seronegative. CDR3s include the opening cysteine and the closing phenylalanine or tryptophan. A D gene is named only where the DNA matches it firmly. Expanded clones are given a class, and other clones once, few, many or no size at all.

NA,TRBV7-9,TRBJ1-2,NA,CASSFTEYGYTF,TGTGCCAGCAGCTTTACAGAATATGGCTACACCTTC
NA,TRBV19,TRBJ2-1,NA,CASSTLGNEQFF,TGTGCCAGTAGTACCCTGGGGAATGAGCAGTTCTTC
NA,TRBV14,TRBJ2-2,NA,CASRPSSGNTGELFF,TGTGCCAGCAGGCCCTCTTCAGGCAACACCGGGGAGCTGTTTTTT
NA,TRBV11-2,TRBJ2-7,NA,CASSQPGRGRREQYF,TGTGCCAGCAGCCAACCGGGCCGGGGACGACGTGAGCAGTACTTC
NA,TRBV15,TRBJ2-7,TRBD1,CATSGDRAEQYF,TGTGCCACCAGCGGGGACAGGGCCGAGCAGTACTTC
NA,TRBV19,TRBJ2-1,TRBD1,CASSISDRGQNEQFF,TGTGCCAGTAGTATCTCGGACAGGGGGCAAAATGAGCAGTTCTTC
NA,TRBV7-9,TRBJ2-7,NA,CASSLVAMGSEQYF,TGTGCCAGCAGCTTAGTTGCCATGGGTTCCGAGCAGTACTTC
NA,TRBV2,TRBJ2-4,TRBD1,CASSEVQGAWDIQYF,TGTGCCAGCAGTGAAGTACAGGGGGCTTGGGACATTCAGTACTTC
NA,TRBV2,TRBJ1-5,NA,CASTWGGVSNQPQHF,TGTGCCAGCACCTGGGGGGGCGTAAGCAATCAGCCCCAGCATTTT
NA,TRBV11-2,TRBJ2-5,TRBD2,CASSLEGGPLETQYF,TGTGCCAGCAGCTTGGAGGGAGGGCCCCTAGAGACCCAGTACTTC
few,TRBV5-5,TRBJ2-5,NA,CASSLIGDRWETQYF,TGTGCCAGCAGCTTAATCGGAGACAGGTGGGAGACCCAGTACTTC
NA,TRBV28,TRBJ2-7,TRBD2,CASSSAGGVTYEQYF,TGTGCCAGCAGCTCGGCGGGGGGAGTTACCTACGAGCAGTACTTC
NA,TRBV27,TRBJ2-1,TRBD2,CASSPPQGLAAHEQFF,TGTGCCAGCAGTCCCCCCCAGGGACTAGCTGCCCATGAGCAGTTCTTC
NA,TRBV6-1,TRBJ2-3,TRBD1,CASSKAARGLGTDTQYF,TGTGCCAGCAGTAAAGCAGCCAGGGGGCTCGGGACAGATACGCAGTATTTT
NA,TRBV4-3,TRBJ1-2,NA,CASSQDFSGEGYTF,TGCGCCAGCAGCCAAGATTTCTCGGGCGAGGGCTACACCTTC
few,TRBV27,TRBJ1-5,NA,CASSFRAHQPQHF,TGTGCCAGCAGTTTTCGGGCCCATCAGCCCCAGCATTTT
NA,TRBV5-1,TRBJ2-7,TRBD1,CASSLDLTGTYEQYF,TGCGCCAGCAGCTTGGATTTGACAGGGACCTACGAGCAGTACTTC
NA,TRBV19,TRBJ2-5,NA,CASSARGETQYF,TGTGCCAGTAGTGCGCGAGGGGAGACCCAGTACTTC
NA,TRBV6-1,TRBJ1-3,NA,CASSEHSGRAGNTIYF,TGTGCCAGCAGTGAGCATTCGGGAAGGGCTGGAAACACCATATATTTT
NA,TRBV5-6,TRBJ2-1,TRBD1,CASSLGTGYNEQFF,TGTGCCAGCAGCTTAGGGACAGGTTACAATGAGCAGTTCTTC
NA,TRBV9,TRBJ2-2,TRBD1,CASSPTPGQYTGELFF,TGTGCCAGCAGCCCTACTCCGGGACAGTACACCGGGGAGCTGTTTTTT
NA,TRBV27,TRBJ2-7,TRBD2,CASTSGGYEQYF,TGTGCCAGCACTAGCGGGGGCTACGAGCAGTACTTC
NA,TRBV27,TRBJ2-4,NA,CASSLYLTSAKNIQYF,TGTGCCAGCAGTTTATACCTAACCTCTGCCAAAAACATTCAGTACTTC
NA,TRBV6-5,TRBJ2-1,NA,CASSYSPGNEQFF,TGTGCCAGCAGTTACTCGCCGGGGAATGAGCAGTTCTTC
NA,TRBV5-1,TRBJ2-3,NA,CASSLAGRNTDTQYF,TGCGCCAGCAGCTTGGCGGGGCGGAACACAGATACGCAGTATTTT
NA,TRBV6-1,TRBJ1-3,NA,CASSEGVGGYSGNTIYF,TGTGCCAGCAGTGAAGGTGTGGGCGGATACTCTGGAAACACCATATATTTT
once,TRBV7-9,TRBJ2-7,NA,CASSRERYEQYF,TGTGCCAGCAGCCGGGAGCGGTACGAGCAGTACTTC
NA,TRBV4-3,TRBJ2-7,TRBD2,CASSHYTSGRGSYEQYF,TGCGCCAGCAGCCATTACACTAGCGGGAGGGGGTCCTACGAGCAGTACTTC
NA,TRBV11-2,TRBJ2-3,NA,CASSREAGAADTQYF,TGTGCCAGCAGCAGAGAGGCGGGGGCGGCAGATACGCAGTATTTT
NA,TRBV5-1,TRBJ2-7,NA,CASSRTTWIYEQYF,TGCGCCAGCAGTCGTACGACTTGGATTTACGAGCAGTACTTC
NA,TRBV27,TRBJ2-7,TRBD2,CASSSLAGVRPGIYEQYF,TGTGCCAGCAGTTCACTAGCGGGAGTCCGTCCGGGGATCTACGAGCAGTACTTC
once,TRBV7-9,TRBJ2-3,TRBD1,CASSQAGGLADTQYF,TGTGCCAGCAGCCAAGCAGGGGGCTTGGCGGATACGCAGTATTTT
NA,TRBV30,TRBJ2-7,NA,CAWSVVHRGPVYEQYF,TGTGCCTGGAGTGTAGTTCATCGGGGGCCGGTATACGAGCAGTACTTC
NA,TRBV7-9,TRBJ2-7,TRBD2,CASSPGSGRAIYEQYF,TGTGCCAGCAGCCCGGGAAGCGGGAGGGCCATATACGAGCAGTACTTC
NA,TRBV30,TRBJ1-1,TRBD1,CAWSHRDRGLMNTEAFF,TGTGCCTGGAGTCACCGGGACAGGGGGCTAATGAACACTGAAGCTTTCTTT
once,TRBV9,TRBJ2-1,TRBD2,CASSVASPPGLGNEQFF,TGTGCCAGCAGCGTAGCGTCCCCGCCGGGACTAGGCAATGAGCAGTTCTTC
once,TRBV5-5,TRBJ1-1,NA,CASRMGSGEAFF,TGTGCCAGCAGAATGGGGTCGGGGGAAGCTTTCTTT
NA,TRBV28,TRBJ1-2,NA,CASSPGPYDDGYTF,TGTGCCAGCAGCCCCGGGCCCTATGACGATGGCTACACCTTC
NA,TRBV7-3,TRBJ2-3,TRBD1,CASSLKWDRVDTQYF,TGTGCCAGCAGCTTAAAGTGGGACAGGGTAGATACGCAGTATTTT
NA,TRBV7-8,TRBJ2-3,TRBD2,CASSLVVTAGALTDTQYF,TGTGCCAGCAGCTTAGTGGTAACGGCGGGAGCCCTCACAGATACGCAGTATTTT
NA,TRBV5-4,TRBJ2-2,TRBD2,CASSWTGTSGGRAGELFF,TGTGCCAGCAGCTGGACGGGGACTAGCGGGGGAAGGGCCGGGGAGCTGTTTTTT
few,TRBV9,TRBJ1-5,TRBD1,CASSEGARDQPQHF,TGTGCCAGCAGCGAGGGGGCGCGCGATCAGCCCCAGCATTTT
NA,TRBV30,TRBJ2-3,NA,CARSPGAFVTDTQYF,TGTGCCCGGAGTCCAGGGGCTTTCGTCACAGATACGCAGTATTTT
NA,TRBV2,TRBJ2-1,TRBD2,CASSSGTSEYNEQFF,TGTGCCAGCAGTTCCGGGACTAGTGAATACAATGAGCAGTTCTTC
NA,TRBV6-1,TRBJ2-7,NA,CASSEGGAGSYEQYF,TGTGCCAGCAGTGAAGGGGGCGCGGGTTCCTACGAGCAGTACTTC
NA,TRBV19,TRBJ2-7,TRBD1,CASGPGQGPNEQYF,TGTGCCAGCGGACCGGGACAGGGACCCAACGAGCAGTACTTC
once,TRBV5-1,TRBJ2-7,NA,CASSFGGTSYEQYF,TGCGCCAGCAGCTTCGGCGGGACCTCCTACGAGCAGTACTTC
NA,TRBV11-2,TRBJ1-1,TRBD1,CASSAQGAGTEAFF,TGTGCCAGCAGCGCGCAGGGGGCGGGTACTGAAGCTTTCTTT
NA,TRBV19,TRBJ2-7,TRBD2,CASSMASGPIYEQYF,TGTGCCAGTAGTATGGCTAGCGGACCCATCTACGAGCAGTACTTC
NA,TRBV7-9,TRBJ2-2,NA,CASSRNTENTGELFF,TGTGCCAGCAGCCGGAATACAGAGAACACCGGGGAGCTGTTTTTT
NA,TRBV6-5,TRBJ2-5,TRBD2,CASSSAGEGEQTQYF,TGTGCCAGCAGTTCAGCGGGAGAAGGGGAGCAGACCCAGTACTTC
NA,TRBV11-1,TRBJ2-1,NA,CASSHGVYNEQFF,TGTGCCAGCAGCCACGGGGTCTACAATGAGCAGTTCTTC
NA,TRBV5-4,TRBJ1-2,TRBD1,CASSFVGQGNGYTF,TGTGCCAGCAGCTTCGTTGGACAGGGGAATGGCTACACCTTC
once,TRBV2,TRBJ2-5,TRBD2,CASSPSGRIVLETQYF,TGTGCCAGCAGTCCCAGCGGGAGGATTGTTTTAGAGACCCAGTACTTC
NA,TRBV9,TRBJ1-2,TRBD1,CASSRDRSDYGYTF,TGTGCCAGCAGCAGGGACAGGAGCGACTATGGCTACACCTTC